The rows below give T cell receptor beta chains drawn from one sample of a study of cytomegalovirus exposure and HLA in healthy donors. Sequencing was performed with immunoSEQ multiplex PCR; in TCRdb, only in-frame clones are kept and a portion is missing. The repertoire holds 190,000 or so clones, with approximately 83% as singletons. Sequenced material: PBMCs. The receptors derive from a woman aged 18-29 years in good health and CMV-seropositive. Both conserved end residues are part of each CDR3. D genes are given only for firm matches. The size field is filled for only some rows; it gives once, few, many or a size class.

CASRTAGEAFF	TGTGCCAGCAGAACTGCCGGGGAAGCTTTCTTT	-	TRBV6-5	-	TRBJ1-1
CASKLGQGAYGYTF	TGTGCCAGCAAATTGGGACAGGGCGCGTATGGCTACACCTTC	-	TRBV7-2	TRBD1	TRBJ1-2
CASSLRRVGYEQYF	TGTGCCAGCAGCTTACGACGGGTCGGCTACGAGCAGTACTTC	-	TRBV7-2	-	TRBJ2-7
CASSLAGGDEQFF	TGTGCCAGCAGCCTTGCAGGGGGCGATGAGCAGTTCTTC	-	TRBV7-9	TRBD1	TRBJ2-1
CASTSGTGAYNEQFF	TGTGCCAGCACTTCCGGGACAGGGGCCTACAATGAGCAGTTCTTC	-	TRBV27	TRBD1	TRBJ2-1
CASSLSTAPSGANVLTF	TGTGCCAGCAGCTTAAGTACAGCACCCTCTGGGGCCAACGTCCTGACTTTC	-	TRBV7-3	-	TRBJ2-6
CASGLGQGSDTQYF	TGTGCTAGTGGTTTGGGACAGGGCTCAGATACGCAGTATTTT	-	TRBV12-5	TRBD1	TRBJ2-3
CAESGGLTDTQYF	TGTGCCGAGAGCGGGGGTCTCACAGATACGCAGTATTTT	few	TRBV7-2	TRBD2	TRBJ2-3
CASSQSGQGGTNEKLFF	TGCGCCAGCAGCCAGTCCGGACAGGGTGGCACTAATGAAAAACTGTTTTTT	-	TRBV4-1	TRBD1	TRBJ1-4
CASSQSQGSYEQYF	TGTGCCAGCTCACAGTCACAGGGGTCCTACGAGCAGTACTTC	-	TRBV18	TRBD1	TRBJ2-7
CASSVSRGQPQHF	TGTGCCAGCAGCGTATCCAGGGGACAGCCCCAGCATTTT	few	TRBV7-3	-	TRBJ1-5
CASSLEGTAYYEQYF	TGTGCCAGCAGCTTAGAAGGGACAGCTTACTACGAGCAGTACTTC	-	TRBV7-2	TRBD1	TRBJ2-7
CASSLRADSGNTIYF	TGTGCCAGCAGCTTGCGGGCGGACTCTGGAAACACCATATATTTT	few	TRBV7-2	-	TRBJ1-3
CASSLGVVHGYTF	TGTGCCAGCAGCTTAGGAGTTGTGCATGGCTACACCTTC	-	TRBV7-2	-	TRBJ1-2
CASSLESGESGSYEQYF	TGTGCCAGCAGCTTAGAGTCGGGGGAGAGCGGCTCCTACGAGCAGTACTTC	-	TRBV7-8	-	TRBJ2-7
CASSFLPRAGGAFF	TGTGCCAGCAGTTTTTTGCCTAGGGCGGGAGGAGCTTTCTTT	-	TRBV28	-	TRBJ1-1
CASSYSGGETGELFF	TGTGCCAGCAGCTACAGCGGGGGGGAAACCGGGGAGCTGTTTTTT	-	TRBV4-2	TRBD2	TRBJ2-2
CASSLHRGRTQPPVLTF	TGTGCCAGCAGCCTGCACAGGGGGCGTACTCAACCCCCGGTCCTGACTTTC	-	TRBV7-2	TRBD1	TRBJ2-6
CASSAAILGLAGGNNTGELFF	TGTGCCAGCAGTGCAGCGATATTGGGACTAGCGGGGGGAAATAACACCGGGGAGCTGTTTTTT	-	TRBV6-1	TRBD2	TRBJ2-2
CASSSTGRTDYGYTF	TGTGCCAGCTCATCGACTGGGAGGACGGACTATGGCTACACCTTC	-	TRBV18	-	TRBJ1-2
CASQGGGLGTQYF	TGTGCCAGCCAAGGCGGGGGGTTAGGTACGCAGTATTTT	-	TRBV27	TRBD2	TRBJ2-3
CASSRALSATNEKLFF	TGTGCCAGCTCACGTGCCCTGAGCGCAACTAATGAAAAACTGTTTTTT	-	TRBV18	-	TRBJ1-4
CASSQAATNEKLFF	TGCGCCAGCAGCCAAGCTGCAACTAATGAAAAACTGTTTTTT	-	TRBV4-1	-	TRBJ1-4
CASSSGDRGGEKLFF	TGTGCCAGCAGCTCCGGGGACAGGGGGGGAGAAAAACTGTTTTTT	-	TRBV9	TRBD1	TRBJ1-4
CATLSGQGRDEQFF	TGTGCCACTCTATCGGGACAGGGGCGCGATGAGCAGTTCTTC	many	TRBV5-4	TRBD1	TRBJ2-1
CASSRLAEETQYF	TGTGCCAGTAGTAGGCTAGCGGAAGAGACCCAGTACTTC	-	TRBV19	TRBD2	TRBJ2-5
CASSKETNQPQHF	TGTGCCAGCAGCAAGGAGACGAATCAGCCCCAGCATTTT	-	TRBV7-9	-	TRBJ1-5
CASSQEVDSSRYNEQFF	TGCGCCAGCAGCCAAGAAGTTGACTCTTCTAGATACAATGAGCAGTTCTTC	-	TRBV4-1	-	TRBJ2-1
CASSPLEAGHGTGELFF	TGTGCCAGCTCCCCGCTCGAAGCGGGGCATGGGACCGGGGAGCTGTTTTTT	-	TRBV18	TRBD2	TRBJ2-2
CASSLARFGTSPYNEQFF	TGTGCCAGCAGCTTAGCGCGGTTTGGGACAAGCCCCTACAATGAGCAGTTCTTC	-	TRBV7-2	-	TRBJ2-1
CASSARDGTTSGYTF	TGCGCCAGCAGCGCTCGGGACGGGACTACGAGTGGCTACACCTTC	-	TRBV5-1	-	TRBJ1-2
CSALRGYEQYF	TGCAGTGCTTTAAGAGGATACGAGCAGTACTTC	-	TRBV20-1	-	TRBJ2-7
CATSPGQLWITEAFF	TGTGCCACCAGCCCTGGACAGCTCTGGATCACTGAAGCTTTCTTT	once	TRBV15	-	TRBJ1-1
CASSPGVESSYNEQFF	TGTGCCAGCAGCCCCGGGGTAGAGAGCTCCTACAATGAGCAGTTCTTC	-	TRBV11-1	-	TRBJ2-1
CAIFGGTLNEQFF	TGTGCCATCTTTGGGGGGACTTTAAATGAGCAGTTCTTC	once	TRBV10-3	-	TRBJ2-1
CASSFYQGATEAFF	TGCGCCAGCAGCTTTTACCAGGGGGCCACTGAAGCTTTCTTT	-	TRBV5-1	TRBD1	TRBJ1-1
CASRALSGNTIYF	TGTGCCAGCAGGGCCCTCTCTGGAAACACCATATATTTT	few	TRBV2	-	TRBJ1-3
CASLSLNTEAFF	TGTGCCTCTTTAAGCCTGAACACTGAAGCTTTCTTT	-	TRBV10-3	-	TRBJ1-1
CASSLGGQVRGYTF	TGTGCCAGCAGCTTGGGGGGGCAGGTACGAGGCTACACCTTC	once	TRBV5-6	-	TRBJ1-2
CASSPGFLYEQYF	TGTGCCAGCAGCCCGGGGTTTTTGTACGAGCAGTACTTC	once	TRBV7-2	-	TRBJ2-7
CASSQGPTGGYEQFF	TGCGCCAGCAGCCAAGGGCCGACAGGGGGGTATGAGCAGTTCTTC	-	TRBV4-3	TRBD1	TRBJ2-1
CSARWGQGSAFF	TGCAGCGCCCGGTGGGGACAGGGGTCAGCTTTCTTT	-	TRBV29-1	TRBD1	TRBJ1-1
CASSVPSAGGDTQYF	TGTGCCAGCAGCGTCCCCAGCGCCGGGGGAGATACGCAGTATTTT	-	TRBV9	-	TRBJ2-3
CASSEDRNTIYF	TGTGCCAGCAGTGAAGATCGGAACACCATATATTTT	-	TRBV6-1	-	TRBJ1-3
CASSLSEGNYGYTF	TGTGCCAGCAGTTTATCGGAGGGAAACTATGGCTACACCTTC	-	TRBV27	-	TRBJ1-2
CASSQREARSTEAFF	TGCGCCAGCAGCCAACGAGAGGCCCGCAGCACTGAAGCTTTCTTT	few	TRBV4-1	-	TRBJ1-1
CASRNFFQGDTGELFF	TGTGCCAGCAGGAATTTTTTCCAGGGGGACACCGGGGAGCTGTTTTTT	-	TRBV2	TRBD1	TRBJ2-2
CASSEGGQGVSPLHF	TGCGCCAGCAGTGAAGGCGGCCAGGGGGTTTCACCCCTCCACTTT	-	TRBV10-2	TRBD1	TRBJ1-6
CASSVSTGQVGGYTF	TGTGCCAGCAGTGTGTCGACAGGGCAAGTCGGTGGCTACACCTTC	-	TRBV25-1	TRBD1	TRBJ1-2
CASSLNRAHEQYF	TGTGCCAGCAGCTTGAATAGAGCCCACGAGCAGTACTTC	-	TRBV5-6	-	TRBJ2-7
CASSPYGLDYYGYTF	TGTGCCAGCAGCCCCTATGGGCTGGACTACTATGGCTACACCTTC	-	TRBV9	-	TRBJ1-2
CASSPSGTYEQYF	TGTGCCAGCAGTCCTAGCGGGACCTACGAGCAGTACTTC	-	TRBV6-5	TRBD2	TRBJ2-7
CAWSVPTETNEKLFF	TGTGCCTGGAGTGTGCCTACAGAAACTAATGAAAAACTGTTTTTT	-	TRBV30	-	TRBJ1-4
CASSLEGAGEAFF	TGCGCCAGCAGCTTGGAGGGGGCAGGTGAAGCTTTCTTT	-	TRBV5-1	TRBD1	TRBJ1-1
CASSRDRDTGANVLTF	TGTGCCAGCAGCCGGGACAGGGACACTGGGGCCAACGTCCTGACTTTC	-	TRBV4-2	TRBD1	TRBJ2-6